This T cell receptor (beta chain) was captured by sequencing in a study of T cell responses to AZD1222 COVID-19 vaccine. Findings and limits, study-wide: When two AZD1222 doses had been given, Spike-specific TCR breadth and depth rose. White British ancestry dominated among donors, who included more females, and clonal diversity was possibly underestimated.

The CDR3 runs to 14 residues. Per germline, CDR1 WSHSY and CDR2 SAAADI. V gave up 4 bases and J gave up 0 bases, with 9 bases separating them. Using immunoSEQ multiplex PCR, the repertoire was profiled, and TCRdb retains in-frame clones only, with some absent. The data show approximately 100,000 clones, more than 90% seen once. Worth noting for this clone: Its antigen is still unknown.

The TCR originated in an adult in good health. The sample in question was peripheral blood, obtained on day 0 of AZD1222 vaccination. The rearrangement links TRBV10-2 to TRBJ1-1; a weak D match, TRBD1 (5 bases). In nucleotides, the CDR3 is TGCGCCAGCAGTGGGCGGACACTGAACACTGAAGCTTTCTTT. Translated: CASSGRTLNTEAFF.